This T cell receptor beta chain derives from a study of CD8 T cells in Susac syndrome. When the RNA was reverse transcribed, random hexamers were used with an input of about 0.5 to 1 ug. TCRdb called the immunoSEQ multiplex PCR reads again in MiXCR, with one record for every CDR3 protein. Among 190,000 or so distinct CDR3 sequences listed, 85% to 95% were seen once. The V gene lost 7 bases and the J gene lost 5 bases, with 11 bases spanning the gap. The CDR3 runs to 13 residues. Material for sequencing was CD4+ T cells from PBMCs. The source of this sequence is a human donor with multiple sclerosis. The chain couples TRBV12-3 or TRBV12-4 to TRBJ2-2; D gene unclear. CDR3 DNA: TGTGCCAGCAATCAGGCGGTAACCGGGGAGCTGTTTTTT. Amino acid sequence: CASNQAVTGELFF.